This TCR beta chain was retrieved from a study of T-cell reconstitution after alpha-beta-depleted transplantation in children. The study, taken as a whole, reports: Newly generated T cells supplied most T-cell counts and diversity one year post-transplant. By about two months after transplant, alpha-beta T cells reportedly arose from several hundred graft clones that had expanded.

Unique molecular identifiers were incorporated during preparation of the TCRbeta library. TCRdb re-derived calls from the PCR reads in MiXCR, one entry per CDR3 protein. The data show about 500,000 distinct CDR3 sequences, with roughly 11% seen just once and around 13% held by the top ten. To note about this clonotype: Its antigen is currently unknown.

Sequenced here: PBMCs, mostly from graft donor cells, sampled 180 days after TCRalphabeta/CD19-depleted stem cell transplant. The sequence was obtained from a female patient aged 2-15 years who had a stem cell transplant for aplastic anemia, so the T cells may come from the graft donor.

DNA for the CDR3: TGTGCCAGCAGTTACTCGTTCCACAGGGAAGAGACCCAGTACTTC. As protein: CASSYSFHREETQYF. The V gene is TRBV6-5, the J gene TRBJ2-5; maybe TRBD1 (6 bases). This CDR3 comprises 15 residues. From germline, CDR1 is MNHEY and CDR2 SVGAGI. Trimming cost V 0 bases and J 3 bases, with 11 bases left between them.